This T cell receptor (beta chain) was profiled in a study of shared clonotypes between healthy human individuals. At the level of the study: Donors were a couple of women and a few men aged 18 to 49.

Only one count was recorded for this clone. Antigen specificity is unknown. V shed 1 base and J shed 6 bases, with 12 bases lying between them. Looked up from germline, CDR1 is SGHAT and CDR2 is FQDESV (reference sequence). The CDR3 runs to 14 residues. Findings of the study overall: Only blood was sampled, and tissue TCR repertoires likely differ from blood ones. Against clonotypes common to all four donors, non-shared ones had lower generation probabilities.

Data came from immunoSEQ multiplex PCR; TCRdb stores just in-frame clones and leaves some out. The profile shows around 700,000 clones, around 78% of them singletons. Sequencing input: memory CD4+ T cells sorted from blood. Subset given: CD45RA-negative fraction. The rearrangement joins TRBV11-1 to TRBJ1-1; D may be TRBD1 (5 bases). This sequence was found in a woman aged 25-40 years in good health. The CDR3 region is CASSLDGGVSEAFF. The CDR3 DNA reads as TGTGCCAGCAGCTTAGACGGGGGGGTATCTGAAGCTTTCTTT.